These 19 T cell receptor beta chains came from one sample sequenced in a study of identical twins. TCRdb re-analysed the 5' RACE reads in MiXCR, keeping a single row per CDR3 protein. This sample has 1.5 million to 2 million distinct CDR3 sequences, with about 30% found just once. The material sequenced was cord blood. The receptors derive from a newborn girl in good health.

The chain couples TRBV12-3 or TRBV12-4 to TRBJ1-5, with D perhaps matching TRBD1 (5 bases). V lost 8 bases, J lost 0 bases, and 14 bases lay in between. The CDR3 totals 15 residues. CDR3 amino acids: CASRPGGSSNQPQHF. The CDR3 DNA sequence: TGTGCCAGCCGCCCGGGGGGGTCTAGCAATCAGCCCCAGCATTTT.

A note on this clonotype: The CDR3 end shows no conserved phenylalanine or tryptophan, and so a read error is likely. This sequence joins TRBV20-1 and TRBJ2-7, with 10 bases that match TRBD2. CDR3 length: 14 amino acids. V lost 0 bases to trimming and J lost 4 bases; unmatched junction nucleotides: 3. Germline CDR1 is DFQATT and CDR2 is SNEGSKA (reference sequence). The CDR3 sequence is CSARDPSGGYEQYL. CDR3 sequence (DNA): TGCAGTGCTAGAGATCCTAGCGGGGGTTACGAGCAGTACTTA.

This clonotype was seen more than once but under ten times. The rearrangement links TRBV6-5 to TRBJ2-3; TRBD2 matches 14 bases. This CDR3 is 19 amino acids long. Germline CDR1 reads MNHEY; CDR2 reads SVGAGI. Losses at the gene ends were 0 bases for V and 2 bases for J; bases not matched to a gene: 7. The CDR3 DNA sequence: TGTGCCAGCAGTTACTCGACTAGCGGGGGGGCCCTGATCACAGATACGCAGTATTTT. It specifies CASSYSTSGGALITDTQYF.

This chain uses TRBV20-1 with TRBJ2-3, with TRBD1 matching over 9 bases. The CDR3 has 14 residues. Trimming at V came to 4 bases and at J to 5 bases, leaving 7 bases not matched to a gene. Germline lookup yields CDR1 DFQATT and CDR2 SNEGSKA (reference sequence). CDR3 sequence reads: CSAKRDRVLDTQYF. CDR3 nucleotide sequence: TGCAGTGCTAAGAGGGACAGGGTCTTAGATACGCAGTATTTT.

The table lists this clonotype with a few counts. Written as DNA, the CDR3 is TGCGCCAGCAGCTTGGACAGGAGCGGAGGCTACACCTTC. It is translated as CASSLDRSGGYTF. J is TRBJ1-2 and V is TRBV5-1; maybe TRBD1 (5 bases). Between the trimmed V and J ends, which lost 0 bases and 8 bases, there was a span of 11 bases. The V gene's germline CDR1 is SGHRS and CDR2 YFSETQ. CDR3 size: 13 residues.

This clonotype has only one observation. At one end the junction does not follow the germline gene, possibly because of a read error. J is TRBJ2-1 and V is TRBV7-2; 7 bases align to TRBD2. The CDR3 has 15 amino acids. CDR1 is SGHTA and CDR2 is FQGNSA in the germline V gene. The CDR3 sequence: CASSLEAGELNEQFF. The CDR3 nucleotides are TGTGCCAGCAGCTTAGAGGCGGGAGAGCTAAATGAGCAGTTCTTT.

The chain joins TRBV20-1 to TRBJ2-7; D is perhaps TRBD2 (5 bases). The CDR3 has 14 amino acids. Germline CDR1 is DFQATT and CDR2 is SNEGSKA (reference sequence). The V end was cut by 5 bases, the J end by 2 bases, with 16 bases between. The CDR3 region is CSAESGGQPYEQYF. CDR3 nucleotide sequence: TGCAGTGCTGAGAGCGGTGGGCAACCCTACGAGCAGTACTTC.

This chain connects TRBV4-1 to TRBJ2-1, with a tentative D call TRBD1 (6 bases). V was shortened by 0 bases and J by 5 bases, with 11 bases between the two germline ends. The CDR3 length is 15 residues. Germline V gene lookup returns CDR1 MGHRA and CDR2 YSYEKL. CDR3 amino acids: CASSQDPGVHNEQFF. CDR3 DNA sequence: TGCGCCAGCAGCCAAGATCCAGGGGTCCACAATGAGCAGTTCTTC.

This clonotype was observed a handful of times. The chain has TRBV29-1 and TRBJ2-7; 8 bases are a match to TRBD1. V lost 7 bases and J lost 5; bases outside the gene matches: 7. CDR1 is SQVTM, CDR2 ANQGSEA, per germline. There are 12 residues in the CDR3. Here the CDR3 DNA reads TGCAGCGCCCGGACAGGGCTAAACGAGCAGTACTTC. Its translation is CSARTGLNEQYF.

The chain recombines TRBV20-1 with TRBJ2-3; D gene unclear. The germline gives CDR1 DFQATT, CDR2 SNEGSKA (reference sequence). Trimming removed 4 bases at V and 2 bases at J, with 13 bases between. This CDR3 comprises 14 residues. CDR3 loop: CSAIVVGFTDTQYF. For the CDR3, the DNA is TGCAGTGCTATCGTAGTGGGGTTCACAGATACGCAGTATTTT.

The sample holds many counts of this clonotype. The V and J genes are TRBV27 and TRBJ2-7, with D perhaps matching TRBD1 or TRBD2 (6 bases each). Trimming cost V 2 bases and J 3 bases, with 14 bases left between them. Germline CDR1 is MNHEY and CDR2 is SMNVEV (reference sequence). The CDR3 loop spans 15 amino acids. The CDR3 loop is CASSLGTGGGYEQYF. The CDR3 DNA sequence: TGTGCCAGCAGTTTAGGTACAGGAGGGGGCTACGAGCAGTACTTC.

This clonotype was counted only a few times. The gene calls are TRBV28 and TRBJ2-2, with D unresolved. The CDR3 contains 17 residues. V lost 1 base to trimming and J lost 2 bases, with 14 bases between them. Per germline, CDR1 MDHEN and CDR2 SYDVKM. The chain's CDR3 is CASSLSAFYYNTGELFF. For the CDR3, the DNA is TGTGCCAGCAGTTTATCGGCCTTCTACTATAACACCGGGGAGCTGTTTTTT.

In its sample, this clonotype was seen many times. The V and J genes are TRBV10-3 and TRBJ2-5; unclear D gene. Germline values: CDR1 ENHRY, CDR2 SYGVKD. The CDR3 has 13 amino acids. V lost 4 bases, J lost 11 bases, and 17 bases lay in between. The CDR3, as DNA: TGTGCCATCAGTGGTTCGAGTTACAATGAGCAGTACTTC. This gives the protein CAISGSSYNEQYF.

As concerns this clonotype: A junction end diverges from the germline sequence, so it may reflect a read error. The CDR3 bases are TGTGCCAGCGGCTTGTACAGGGTTGAGACCCAGTACTTC. Amino acids: CASGLYRVETQYF. This rearrangement joins TRBV7-9 to TRBJ2-5; TRBD1 is a possible D gene (6 bases). CDR3 size: 13 residues. Per the germline V gene, CDR1 is SEHNR and CDR2 is FQNEAQ (reference sequence).

The chain couples TRBV6-6 to TRBJ1-1; perhaps TRBD1 as D (6 bases). V lost 1 base and J 4 bases, leaving 10 bases between the germline ends. Germline V gives CDR1 MNHNY, CDR2 SVGAGI (reference sequence). CDR3 length: 14 residues. CDR3 DNA: TGTGCCAGCAGTTACTTGATCAGGGGCACTGAAGCTTTCTTT. Translation: CASSYLIRGTEAFF.

This clonotype has more than one count but fewer than ten. The genes are TRBV10-3 and TRBJ2-5, with D perhaps TRBD2 (6 bases). Trimming left V 7 bases short and J 12 bases short, with 21 bases between. In germline, CDR1 is ENHRY, CDR2 SYGVKD. The CDR3 loop spans 13 amino acids. CDR3 nucleotide sequence: TGTGCCATCACTCCAGACAGCGGAGGGGTGGAGTACTTC. Amino acids: CAITPDSGGVEYF.

This clonotype occurred a few times. The chain recombines TRBV5-1 with TRBJ2-7; D not resolved. Germline CDR1 is SGHRS and CDR2 is YFSETQ. The CDR3 runs 13 residues. Trimming left V 2 bases short and J 0 bases short, with 6 bases between. CDR3 DNA: TGCGCCAGCAGCTTCATGTTCTCCTACGAGCAGTACTTC. As protein: CASSFMFSYEQYF. The variable domain in full, completed from reference TRBV5-1 and TRBJ2-7, reads KAGVTQTPRYLIKTRGQQVTLSCSPISGHRSVSWYQQTPGQGLQFLFEYFSETQRNKGNFPGRFSGRQFSNSRSEMNVSTLELGDSALYLCASSFMFSYEQYFGPGTRLTVT.

This clonotype was seen a few times. V is TRBV2 and J is TRBJ2-5; D unresolved. With 3 bases removed from V and 11 bases from J, the gap between germline ends came to 13 bases. The CDR3 is 12 amino acids. Per the germline V gene, CDR1 is SNHLY and CDR2 is FYNNEI. The CDR3 spells CASSDVSNEQYF. CDR3 in DNA: TGTGCCAGCAGTGACGTATCCAATGAGCAGTACTTC.

This clonotype was recorded many times. V gene TRBV5-1 combines with J gene TRBJ1-2; D gene unclear. V dropped 6 bases and J dropped 2 bases, with 14 bases sitting between them. Germline lookup yields CDR1 SGHRS and CDR2 YFSETQ. The CDR3 is 14 amino acids. The CDR3 region is CASKSIEQNYGYTF. The CDR3 DNA reads TGCGCCAGCAAGTCCATTGAACAGAACTATGGCTACACCTTC.